These 22 T cell receptor beta chains came from one sample sequenced in a study of shared clonotypes between healthy human individuals. Measured with immunoSEQ multiplex PCR; TCRdb has only the in-frame clones, and not every one. The sample records approximately 1,000,000 clones, around 82% being singletons. Source material: memory CD4+ T cells from PBMCs. The subset is: CD45RA-negative fraction. The receptors shown here come from a man aged 18 to 29 in good health. Some clones in this sample may be carry-over from other donors' samples.

This clone was observed a few times. The chain has TRBV7-2 and TRBJ2-4, with 7 bases that match TRBD2. The CDR3 length is 15 residues. Germline V gene data show CDR1 as SGHTA and CDR2 as FQGNSA. The ends lost 1 base at V and 7 bases at J; junction bases unmatched: 7. This CDR3 is CASSLVAGAGNIQYF. For the CDR3, the DNA is TGTGCCAGCAGCTTAGTGGCGGGAGCGGGGAACATTCAGTACTTC.

The CDR3 nucleotides are TGTGCCAGCAGTTACATGGACATTCAGTACTTC. The encoded protein is CASSYMDIQYF. J is TRBJ2-4 and V is TRBV6-5, with no clear D. This CDR3 is 11 amino acids long. Between the trimmed V and J ends, which lost 2 bases and 8 bases, there was a span of 4 bases. The germline V gene has CDR1 MNHEY and CDR2 SVGAGI.

This clone came up a few times. The chain is built from TRBV20-1 and TRBJ1-4; D gene ambiguous. The CDR3 contains 11 residues. The V gene lost 5 bases and the J gene lost 11 bases, with 12 bases spanning the gap. Per the germline V gene, CDR1 is DFQATT and CDR2 is SNEGSKA (reference sequence). The CDR3 sequence: CSAEDRWKLFF. The CDR3 region has the DNA TGCAGTGCTGAAGACCGTTGGAAACTGTTTTTT.

This chain joins TRBV13 and TRBJ1-1; D remains ambiguous. The V end was cut by 2 bases, the J end by 5 bases, with 9 bases between. The CDR3 spans 13 residues. The germline CDR1 and CDR2 sequences are PRHDT and FYEKMQ (reference sequence). CDR3 sequence: CASSLNRFTEAFF. The CDR3 nucleotides are TGTGCCAGCAGCTTAAATAGGTTTACTGAAGCTTTCTTT.

This clone was picked up a small number of times. The chain uses TRBV28 and TRBJ1-3, with unresolved D. The ends were cut back, 5 bases at V and 2 bases at J, with 13 bases in the middle. CDR1 is MDHEN and CDR2 is SYDVKM in the germline V gene. CDR3 length: 15 amino acids. CDR3 loop: CASSPSPGTGNTIYF. CDR3 nucleotides: TGTGCCAGCAGTCCCTCCCCGGGGACTGGAAACACCATATATTTT.

The V gene is TRBV5-6, the J gene TRBJ2-1; 7 bases agree with TRBD2. The CDR3 extends over 14 amino acids. The junction had 10 bases not matched to a gene; V was cut back by 6 bases and J by 7 bases. The germline V gene encodes CDR1 SGHDT and CDR2 YYEEEE. CDR3: CASNSGGAGNEQFF. CDR3 nucleotide sequence: TGTGCCAGCAACTCCGGGGGAGCGGGGAATGAGCAGTTCTTC.

This chain uses TRBV2 with TRBJ2-1, with 9 positions matching TRBD2. CDR3 length equals 15 residues. CDR1 is SNHLY, CDR2 FYNNEI, per germline. J lost 8 bases, V lost 6 bases, and 11 bases had no gene match. The CDR3 DNA reads as TGTGCCAGCAGCCTCTTAGCGGGAGCGGGGTATGAGCAGTTCTTC. Encoded protein: CASSLLAGAGYEQFF.

The chain employs TRBV6-5 and TRBJ1-2; D remains ambiguous. The CDR3 is made up of 11 amino acids. Germline V gene sequence: CDR1 MNHEY, CDR2 SVGAGI. V was shortened by 7 bases and J by 3 bases, with 6 bases between the two germline ends. The CDR3 reads CASMRDYGYTF. As DNA, the CDR3 is TGTGCCAGCATGAGAGACTATGGCTACACCTTC.

J is TRBJ2-3 and V is TRBV9, with D possibly being TRBD2 (5 bases). Germline V gene sequence: CDR1 SGDLS, CDR2 YYNGEE. The V and J ends lost 7 bases and 4 bases respectively, with 16 bases between them. The length of the CDR3 is 14 residues. The CDR3 loop is CASGSLVAPDTQYF. DNA for the CDR3: TGTGCCAGCGGGAGTCTGGTAGCCCCAGATACGCAGTATTTT.

The chain uses TRBV7-9 and TRBJ2-1; D gene ambiguous. The V gene lost 5 bases and the J gene lost 4 bases, with 21 bases spanning the gap. The CDR3 extends over 17 amino acids. Per germline, CDR1 SEHNR and CDR2 FQNEAQ (reference sequence). Written as DNA, the CDR3 is TGTGCCAGCAGCGCCCTTTTTGCTCAAAGCCGTTACAATGAGCAGTTCTTC. This encodes CASSALFAQSRYNEQFF.

The chain carries TRBV28 and TRBJ1-2, with TRBD1 as a possible D gene (5 bases). Trimming left V 5 bases short and J 4 bases short, with 17 bases between. The germline V gene encodes CDR1 MDHEN and CDR2 SYDVKM. There are 15 residues in the CDR3. CDR3 bases: TGTGCCAGCAGTGACTATCCGGGACGGCCCTATGGCTACACCTTC. Translated, it gives CASSDYPGRPYGYTF.

The chain combines TRBV7-3 with TRBJ2-2; D remains unclear. The CDR3 extends over 17 amino acids. Trimming pared 0 bases from V and 4 bases from J, leaving 15 bases between. The germline V gene has CDR1 SGHTA and CDR2 FQGTGA. CDR3 loop: CASSLTGSGYATGELFF. The CDR3 DNA sequence: TGTGCCAGCAGCTTAACAGGGTCCGGGTATGCCACCGGGGAGCTGTTTTTT.

The chain recombines TRBV28 with TRBJ1-5; D call uncertain. This CDR3 is built from 17 residues. V lost 5 bases and J 3 bases, leaving 20 bases between the germline ends. The V gene's germline CDR1 is MDHEN and CDR2 SYDVKM. The CDR3 protein is CASSAVVSLPSNQPQHF. The CDR3 DNA is TGTGCCAGCAGTGCCGTCGTCAGTTTGCCCTCCAATCAGCCCCAGCATTTT.

In its sample, this clone was seen a few times. The genes are TRBV5-1 and TRBJ2-2; no firm D call. Germline V gene lookup returns CDR1 SGHRS and CDR2 YFSETQ. This CDR3 is built from 15 residues. Trimming cost V 0 bases and J 0 bases, with 6 bases left between them. The CDR3 region has the DNA TGCGCCAGCAGCTTGGACAGTTCGAACACCGGGGAGCTGTTTTTT. Its protein product is CASSLDSSNTGELFF.

The chain uses TRBV30 and TRBJ2-7, with TRBD2 identical over 8 bases. This CDR3 spans 14 amino acids. Germline CDR1 reads GTSNPN; CDR2 reads SVGIG (reference sequence). V lost 8 bases, J lost 7 bases, and 16 bases stayed unmatched. CDR3 residues: CALSLSSGSWEQYF. CDR3 nucleotide sequence: TGTGCCCTGTCCTTGTCCAGCGGGAGTTGGGAGCAGTACTTC.

The chain joins TRBV5-8 to TRBJ2-7, with 7 bases fitting TRBD2. The V and J ends lost 0 bases and 1 base, in that order; junction bases with no gene match: 7. Per germline, CDR1 SGHTS and CDR2 YDEGEE. The CDR3 has 16 residues. The CDR3 coding sequence is TGTGCCAGCAGCTTGGGGTCGGCTAGCGGATCCTACGAGCAGTACTTC. This codes for CASSLGSASGSYEQYF.

In regard to this clone: A clone one base away is much larger, so this may be a read error. The same CDR3 is also encoded by other DNA sequences in this sample. The chain couples TRBV28 to TRBJ2-3; no definite D call. The CDR3 totals 12 residues. V was pared by 5 bases and J by 2 bases, with 5 bases between. Germline V CDR1 and CDR2: MDHEN, SYDVKM. CDR3 residues: CASSPDTDTQYF. Written as DNA, the CDR3 is TGTGCCAGCAGTCCTGACACAGATACGCAGTATTTT.

This clone came up many times. The chain links TRBV10-2 to TRBJ2-2; D gene uncertain. This CDR3 has 12 amino acids. V was pared by 4 bases and J by 6 bases, with 6 bases between. The germline CDR1 and CDR2 sequences are WSHSY and SAAADI. CDR3 protein: CASSAQSGELFF. The CDR3 DNA reads as TGCGCCAGCAGTGCACAGTCCGGGGAGCTGTTTTTT.

To note about this clone: Other nucleotide sequences from this sample produce the same CDR3. The J gene is TRBJ2-5, the V gene TRBV28; 13 nucleotides match TRBD2. The CDR3 covers 16 residues. CDR1 and CDR2 from the germline V gene are MDHEN and SYDVKM. V shed 3 bases and J 5 bases; nucleotides not matched to a gene: 6. CDR3 coding DNA: TGTGCCAGCAGTTTGTGGACTAGCGGGAGAGGGGAGACCCAGTACTTC. Protein product: CASSLWTSGRGETQYF.

The sample holds one count of this clone. The chain links TRBV5-1 to TRBJ2-7; no firm D call. The length of the CDR3 is 14 residues. Trimming stripped 3 bases from V and 2 bases from J, with 12 bases between. The germline V gene has CDR1 SGHRS and CDR2 YFSETQ. Here the CDR3 reads CASSSQAVTYEQYF. In DNA form, the CDR3 reads TGCGCCAGCAGCTCCCAGGCGGTTACCTACGAGCAGTACTTC.

In its sample, this clone was seen once. The V and J genes are TRBV5-4 and TRBJ2-5; 13 nucleotides agree with TRBD2. The V gene's germline CDR1 is SGHNT and CDR2 YYREEE (reference sequence). This CDR3 region has 16 residues. V was pared by 4 bases and J by 3 bases, with 6 bases of the junction left unmatched. CDR3 sequence: CASSQGTSGTKETQYF. The CDR3 region has the DNA TGTGCCAGCAGCCAAGGGACTAGCGGGACGAAAGAGACCCAGTACTTC.

This chain joins TRBV4-3 and TRBJ2-2; 7 nucleotides match TRBD2. Germline CDR1 is LGHNA and CDR2 is YSLEER. This CDR3 spans 16 amino acids. The trim removed 4 bases at V and 0 bases at J, leaving 5 bases unmatched. The CDR3 sequence: CASSPTSAANTGELFF. The CDR3, as DNA: TGCGCCAGCAGCCCTACTAGCGCCGCGAACACCGGGGAGCTGTTTTTT.